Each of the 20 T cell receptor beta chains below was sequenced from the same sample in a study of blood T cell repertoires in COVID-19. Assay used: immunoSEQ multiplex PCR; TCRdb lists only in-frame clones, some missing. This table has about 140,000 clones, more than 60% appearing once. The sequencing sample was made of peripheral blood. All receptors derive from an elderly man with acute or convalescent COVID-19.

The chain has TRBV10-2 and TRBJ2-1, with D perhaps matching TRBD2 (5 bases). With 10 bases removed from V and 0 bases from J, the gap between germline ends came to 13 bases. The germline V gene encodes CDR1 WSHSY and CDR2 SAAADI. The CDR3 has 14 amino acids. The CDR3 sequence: CATLEGSSYNEQFF. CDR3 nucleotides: TGCGCCACCCTAGAGGGAAGCTCCTACAATGAGCAGTTCTTC.

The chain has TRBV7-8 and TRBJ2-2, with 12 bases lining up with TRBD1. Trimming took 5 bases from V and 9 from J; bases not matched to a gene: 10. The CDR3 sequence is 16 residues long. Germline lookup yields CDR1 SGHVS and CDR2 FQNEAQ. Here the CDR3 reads CASSLVRGQGARELFF. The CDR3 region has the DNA TGTGCCAGCAGCCTGGTTAGGGGACAGGGGGCGCGGGAGCTGTTTTTT.

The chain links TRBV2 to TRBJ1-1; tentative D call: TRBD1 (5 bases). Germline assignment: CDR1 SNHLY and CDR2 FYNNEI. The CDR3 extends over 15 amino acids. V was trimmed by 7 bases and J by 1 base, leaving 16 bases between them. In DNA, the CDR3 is TGTGCCAGCAATCGCAGGACATCTCGGAACACTGAAGCTTTCTTT. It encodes CASNRRTSRNTEAFF.

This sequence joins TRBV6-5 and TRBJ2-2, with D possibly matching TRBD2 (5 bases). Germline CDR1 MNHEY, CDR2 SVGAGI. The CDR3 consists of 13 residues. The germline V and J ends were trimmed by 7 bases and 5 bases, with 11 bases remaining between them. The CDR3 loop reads CASIRTSTGELFF. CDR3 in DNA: TGTGCCAGCATTCGGACTTCGACCGGGGAGCTGTTTTTT.

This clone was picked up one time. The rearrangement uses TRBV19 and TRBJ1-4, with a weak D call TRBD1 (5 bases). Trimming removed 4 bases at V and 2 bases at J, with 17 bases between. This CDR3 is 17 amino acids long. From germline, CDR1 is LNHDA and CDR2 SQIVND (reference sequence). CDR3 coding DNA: TGTGCCAGTAGTAGCGCCAGGGATATCGTGACTAATGAAAAACTGTTTTTT. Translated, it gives CASSSARDIVTNEKLFF. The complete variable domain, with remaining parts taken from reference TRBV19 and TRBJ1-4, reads DGGITQSPKYLFRKEGQNVTLSCEQNLNHDAMYWYRQDPGQGLRLIYYSQIVNDFQKGDIAEGYSVSREKKESFPLTVTSAQKNPTAFYLCASSSARDIVTNEKLFFGSGTQLSVL.

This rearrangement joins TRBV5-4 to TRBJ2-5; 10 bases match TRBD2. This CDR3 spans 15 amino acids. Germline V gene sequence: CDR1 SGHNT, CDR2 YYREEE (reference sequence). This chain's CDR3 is CATSVGLAVQETQYF. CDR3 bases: TGTGCTACTAGCGTAGGACTAGCGGTACAAGAGACCCAGTACTTC.

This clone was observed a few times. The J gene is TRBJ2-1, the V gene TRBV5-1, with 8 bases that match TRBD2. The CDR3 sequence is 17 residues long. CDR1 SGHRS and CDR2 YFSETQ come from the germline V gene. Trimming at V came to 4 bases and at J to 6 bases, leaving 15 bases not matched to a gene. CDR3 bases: TGCGCCAGCAGCCCAGGGACTAGTCAACCCCCCGGCAATGAGCAGTTCTTC. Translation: CASSPGTSQPPGNEQFF.

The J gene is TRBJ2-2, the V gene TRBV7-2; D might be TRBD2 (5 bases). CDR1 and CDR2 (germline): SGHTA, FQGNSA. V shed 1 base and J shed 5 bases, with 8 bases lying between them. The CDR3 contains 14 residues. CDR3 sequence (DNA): TGTGCCAGCAGCTTAGGGACTGTTACCGGGGAGCTGTTTTTT. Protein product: CASSLGTVTGELFF.

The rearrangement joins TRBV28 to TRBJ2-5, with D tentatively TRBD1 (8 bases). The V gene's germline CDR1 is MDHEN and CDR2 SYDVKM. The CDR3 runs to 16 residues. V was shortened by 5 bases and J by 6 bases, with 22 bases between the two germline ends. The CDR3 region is CASSLLGQGGGKTQYF. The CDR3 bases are TGTGCCAGCAGTCTTCTCGGACAGGGAGGGGGGAAGACCCAGTACTTC.

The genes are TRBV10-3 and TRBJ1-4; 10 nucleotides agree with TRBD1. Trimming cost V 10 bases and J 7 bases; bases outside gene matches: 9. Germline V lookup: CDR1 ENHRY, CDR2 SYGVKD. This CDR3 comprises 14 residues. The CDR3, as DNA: TGTGCCAGTACCGGGGACAGGGGAAGTGAAAAACTGTTTTTT. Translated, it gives CASTGDRGSEKLFF.

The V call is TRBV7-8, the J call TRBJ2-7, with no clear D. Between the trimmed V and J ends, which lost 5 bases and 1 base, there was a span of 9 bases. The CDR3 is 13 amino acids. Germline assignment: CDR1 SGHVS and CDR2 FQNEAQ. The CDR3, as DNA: TGTGCCAGCAGCCTAGGCAGATCCTACGAGCAGTACTTC. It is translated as CASSLGRSYEQYF.

CDR3 protein: CASSSMTGSTDTQYF. DNA of the CDR3: TGCGCCAGCAGCTCAATGACAGGGAGCACAGATACGCAGTATTTT. The chain links TRBV5-1 to TRBJ2-3; TRBD1 aligns across 7 bases. V lost 3 bases, J lost 0 bases, and 4 bases stayed unmatched. The CDR3 length is 15 residues. Germline V gives CDR1 SGHRS, CDR2 YFSETQ.

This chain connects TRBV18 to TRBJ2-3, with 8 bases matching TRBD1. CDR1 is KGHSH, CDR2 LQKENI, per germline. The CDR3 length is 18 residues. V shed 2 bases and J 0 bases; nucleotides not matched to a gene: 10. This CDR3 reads CASSPIMVGQGSTDTQYF. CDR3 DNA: TGTGCCAGCTCACCAATAATGGTTGGACAGGGAAGCACAGATACGCAGTATTTT.

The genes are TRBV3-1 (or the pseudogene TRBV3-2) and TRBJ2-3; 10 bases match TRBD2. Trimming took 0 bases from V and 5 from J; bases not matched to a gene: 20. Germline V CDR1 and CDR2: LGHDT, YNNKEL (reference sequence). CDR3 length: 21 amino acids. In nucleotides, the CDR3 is TGTGCCAGCAGCCAAGAATGGGTCGAGCGGGGGGGCCTTCCCGGGAGAGATACGCAGTATTTT. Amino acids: CASSQEWVERGGLPGRDTQYF.

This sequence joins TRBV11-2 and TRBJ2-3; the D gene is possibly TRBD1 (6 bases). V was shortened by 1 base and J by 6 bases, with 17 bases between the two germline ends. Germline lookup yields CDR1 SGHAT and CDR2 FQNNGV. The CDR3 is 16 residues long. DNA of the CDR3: TGTGCCAGCAGCTTAGGGTTGGGCAGGGGCCCCGATACGCAGTATTTT. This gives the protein CASSLGLGRGPDTQYF.

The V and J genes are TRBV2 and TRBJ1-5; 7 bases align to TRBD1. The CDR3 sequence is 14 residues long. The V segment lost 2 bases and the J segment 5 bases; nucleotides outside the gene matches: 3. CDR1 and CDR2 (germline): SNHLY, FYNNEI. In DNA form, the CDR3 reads TGTGCCAGCAGTGAAACGGGACAGTATCAGCCCCAGCATTTT. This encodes CASSETGQYQPQHF.

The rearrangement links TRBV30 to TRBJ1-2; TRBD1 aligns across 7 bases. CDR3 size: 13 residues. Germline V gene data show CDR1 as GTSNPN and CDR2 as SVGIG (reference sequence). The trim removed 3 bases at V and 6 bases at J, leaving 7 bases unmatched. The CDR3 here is CAWSGRGMNGYTF. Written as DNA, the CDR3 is TGTGCCTGGAGCGGCAGGGGGATGAATGGCTACACCTTC.

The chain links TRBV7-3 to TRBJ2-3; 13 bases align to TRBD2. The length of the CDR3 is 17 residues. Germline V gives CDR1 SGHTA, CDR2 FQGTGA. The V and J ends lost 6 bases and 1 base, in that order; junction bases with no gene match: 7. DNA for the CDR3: TGTGCCAGCAGTCAGGGACTAGCGGGGATAGGCACAGATACGCAGTATTTT. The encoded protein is CASSQGLAGIGTDTQYF.

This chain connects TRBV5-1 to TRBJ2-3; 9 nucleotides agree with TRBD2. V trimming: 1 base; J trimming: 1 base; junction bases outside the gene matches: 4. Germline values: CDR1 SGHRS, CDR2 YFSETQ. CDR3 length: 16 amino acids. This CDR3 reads CASSLWPSGGTDTQYF. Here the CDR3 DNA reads TGCGCCAGCAGCTTGTGGCCTAGCGGGGGCACAGATACGCAGTATTTT.

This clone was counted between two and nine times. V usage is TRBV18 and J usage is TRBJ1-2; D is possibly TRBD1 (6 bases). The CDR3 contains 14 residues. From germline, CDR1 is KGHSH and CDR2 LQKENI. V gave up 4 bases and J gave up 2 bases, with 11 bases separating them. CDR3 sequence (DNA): TGTGCCAGCTCACTCAACAGGGAAAACTATGGCTACACCTTC. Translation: CASSLNRENYGYTF.